Listed here are 9 T cell receptor beta chains from one sample, sequenced in a study of cytomegalovirus exposure and HLA in healthy donors (dated by TCRdb to between 2016 and 2019). The method behind the library was the immunoSEQ multiplex PCR assay. For the multiplex PCR, a mixture combining 60 forward primers for TCR Vbeta segments and 13 reverse primers for TCR Jbeta segments was used. Drawn from immuneACCESS, this table holds only the in-frame rearrangements with V and J called that TCRdb kept. Clones are partly lost; checked studies trace under half to an unresolved V gene and leave the rest unexplained. The sample data list more than 80,000 clones, and 81% of these were observed just once. The ten largest account for 1% to 1.5% of the sample. Material: PBMCs. All receptors come from a girl aged 2-10 years in good health and CMV-seropositive.

This chain connects TRBV21-1 to TRBJ2-2; the table calls TRBD2, which could not be checked here. TRBV21-1 is a recognized pseudogene. The CDR3 is made up of 15 amino acids. The CDR3 reads CASSTVTLDTGELFF. In DNA, the CDR3 is TGTGCCAGCAGCACGGTCACCTTAGATACCGGGGAGCTGTTTTTT.

This chain connects TRBV7-2 to TRBJ1-2, with 7 bases aligning to TRBD1. V was pared by 4 bases and J by 4 bases, with 3 bases of the junction left unmatched. CDR1 and CDR2 (germline): SGHTA, FQGNSA. The CDR3 is 13 residues long. The chain's CDR3 is CASSWDSFYGYTF. The CDR3 nucleotides read TGTGCCAGCAGCTGGGACAGCTTCTATGGCTACACCTTC.

This clone was observed once. This chain connects TRBV7-9 to TRBJ2-7; possible D gene TRBD2, 6 bases. V lost 4 bases, J lost 0 bases, and 16 bases lay in between. From germline, CDR1 is SEHNR and CDR2 FQNEAQ (reference sequence). The CDR3 contains 16 residues. The CDR3 sequence is CASSSGAGFSSYEQYF. DNA for the CDR3: TGTGCCAGCAGCTCAGGCGCGGGGTTTAGCTCCTACGAGCAGTACTTC.

The chain carries TRBV11-2 and TRBJ1-5, with a possible D match to TRBD1 (5 bases). Germline lookup yields CDR1 SGHAT and CDR2 FQNNGV. The V end was cut by 1 base, the J end by 4 bases, with 20 bases between. The CDR3 runs to 18 residues. The CDR3 coding sequence is TGTGCCAGCAGCTTAGCGGCAGGGCTAGGTTCTGAAAATCAGCCCCAGCATTTT. Translation gives CASSLAAGLGSENQPQHF.

This chain joins TRBV28 and TRBJ1-5; no clear D. This CDR3 has 11 residues. The V and J ends lost 5 bases and 6 bases respectively, with 5 bases between them. The germline V gene has CDR1 MDHEN and CDR2 SYDVKM. The CDR3 region has the DNA TGTGCCAGCAGTGGGCTTCAGCCCCAGCATTTT. Translation: CASSGLQPQHF.

This clone was seen a handful of times. The chain is built from TRBV2 and TRBJ2-5, with 9 bases that match TRBD2. With V trimmed by 6 bases and J by 5 bases, 13 bases remained unmatched. Germline V gene data show CDR1 as SNHLY and CDR2 as FYNNEI. CDR3 length equals 16 residues. This chain's CDR3 is CASRVRGASGKETQYF. CDR3 coding DNA: TGTGCCAGCAGAGTAAGGGGCGCTAGCGGGAAGGAGACCCAGTACTTC. The full variable domain, its missing parts supplied by reference TRBV2 and TRBJ2-5, is EPEVTQTPSHQVTQMGQEVILRCVPISNHLYFYWYRQILGQKVEFLVSFYNNEISEKSEIFDDQFSVERPDGSNFTLKIRSTKLEDSAMYFCASRVRGASGKETQYFGPGTRLLVL.

The chain is built from TRBV5-4 and TRBJ2-7, with TRBD1 matching over 12 bases. Trimming removed 3 bases from V and 6 bases from J; junction bases left unmatched: 4. The CDR3 is 14 amino acids. From germline, CDR1 is SGHNT and CDR2 YYREEE (reference sequence). CDR3 sequence: CASSSGQGAREQYF. The CDR3, as DNA: TGTGCCAGCAGCTCGGGACAGGGGGCGCGCGAGCAGTACTTC.

The chain has TRBV6-5 and TRBJ2-7, with 8 bases that match TRBD2. The CDR3 covers 13 residues. Germline CDR1 is MNHEY and CDR2 is SVGAGI. With V trimmed by 5 bases and J by 2 bases, 2 bases remained unmatched. For the CDR3, the DNA is TGTGCCAGCAGTCCGGGGGGGCCCTACGAGCAGTACTTC. Protein sequence: CASSPGGPYEQYF.

This clone was found once. The chain combines TRBV15 with TRBJ1-1, with 7 bases fitting TRBD1. The germline CDR1 and CDR2 sequences are LNHNV and YYDKDF (reference sequence). The CDR3 covers 15 residues. V trimming: 1 base; J trimming: 1 base; junction bases outside the gene matches: 3. In DNA form, the CDR3 reads TGTGCCACCAGCAGAGTTGCAGGGGGGAACACTGAAGCTTTCTTT. Its protein product is CATSRVAGGNTEAFF.